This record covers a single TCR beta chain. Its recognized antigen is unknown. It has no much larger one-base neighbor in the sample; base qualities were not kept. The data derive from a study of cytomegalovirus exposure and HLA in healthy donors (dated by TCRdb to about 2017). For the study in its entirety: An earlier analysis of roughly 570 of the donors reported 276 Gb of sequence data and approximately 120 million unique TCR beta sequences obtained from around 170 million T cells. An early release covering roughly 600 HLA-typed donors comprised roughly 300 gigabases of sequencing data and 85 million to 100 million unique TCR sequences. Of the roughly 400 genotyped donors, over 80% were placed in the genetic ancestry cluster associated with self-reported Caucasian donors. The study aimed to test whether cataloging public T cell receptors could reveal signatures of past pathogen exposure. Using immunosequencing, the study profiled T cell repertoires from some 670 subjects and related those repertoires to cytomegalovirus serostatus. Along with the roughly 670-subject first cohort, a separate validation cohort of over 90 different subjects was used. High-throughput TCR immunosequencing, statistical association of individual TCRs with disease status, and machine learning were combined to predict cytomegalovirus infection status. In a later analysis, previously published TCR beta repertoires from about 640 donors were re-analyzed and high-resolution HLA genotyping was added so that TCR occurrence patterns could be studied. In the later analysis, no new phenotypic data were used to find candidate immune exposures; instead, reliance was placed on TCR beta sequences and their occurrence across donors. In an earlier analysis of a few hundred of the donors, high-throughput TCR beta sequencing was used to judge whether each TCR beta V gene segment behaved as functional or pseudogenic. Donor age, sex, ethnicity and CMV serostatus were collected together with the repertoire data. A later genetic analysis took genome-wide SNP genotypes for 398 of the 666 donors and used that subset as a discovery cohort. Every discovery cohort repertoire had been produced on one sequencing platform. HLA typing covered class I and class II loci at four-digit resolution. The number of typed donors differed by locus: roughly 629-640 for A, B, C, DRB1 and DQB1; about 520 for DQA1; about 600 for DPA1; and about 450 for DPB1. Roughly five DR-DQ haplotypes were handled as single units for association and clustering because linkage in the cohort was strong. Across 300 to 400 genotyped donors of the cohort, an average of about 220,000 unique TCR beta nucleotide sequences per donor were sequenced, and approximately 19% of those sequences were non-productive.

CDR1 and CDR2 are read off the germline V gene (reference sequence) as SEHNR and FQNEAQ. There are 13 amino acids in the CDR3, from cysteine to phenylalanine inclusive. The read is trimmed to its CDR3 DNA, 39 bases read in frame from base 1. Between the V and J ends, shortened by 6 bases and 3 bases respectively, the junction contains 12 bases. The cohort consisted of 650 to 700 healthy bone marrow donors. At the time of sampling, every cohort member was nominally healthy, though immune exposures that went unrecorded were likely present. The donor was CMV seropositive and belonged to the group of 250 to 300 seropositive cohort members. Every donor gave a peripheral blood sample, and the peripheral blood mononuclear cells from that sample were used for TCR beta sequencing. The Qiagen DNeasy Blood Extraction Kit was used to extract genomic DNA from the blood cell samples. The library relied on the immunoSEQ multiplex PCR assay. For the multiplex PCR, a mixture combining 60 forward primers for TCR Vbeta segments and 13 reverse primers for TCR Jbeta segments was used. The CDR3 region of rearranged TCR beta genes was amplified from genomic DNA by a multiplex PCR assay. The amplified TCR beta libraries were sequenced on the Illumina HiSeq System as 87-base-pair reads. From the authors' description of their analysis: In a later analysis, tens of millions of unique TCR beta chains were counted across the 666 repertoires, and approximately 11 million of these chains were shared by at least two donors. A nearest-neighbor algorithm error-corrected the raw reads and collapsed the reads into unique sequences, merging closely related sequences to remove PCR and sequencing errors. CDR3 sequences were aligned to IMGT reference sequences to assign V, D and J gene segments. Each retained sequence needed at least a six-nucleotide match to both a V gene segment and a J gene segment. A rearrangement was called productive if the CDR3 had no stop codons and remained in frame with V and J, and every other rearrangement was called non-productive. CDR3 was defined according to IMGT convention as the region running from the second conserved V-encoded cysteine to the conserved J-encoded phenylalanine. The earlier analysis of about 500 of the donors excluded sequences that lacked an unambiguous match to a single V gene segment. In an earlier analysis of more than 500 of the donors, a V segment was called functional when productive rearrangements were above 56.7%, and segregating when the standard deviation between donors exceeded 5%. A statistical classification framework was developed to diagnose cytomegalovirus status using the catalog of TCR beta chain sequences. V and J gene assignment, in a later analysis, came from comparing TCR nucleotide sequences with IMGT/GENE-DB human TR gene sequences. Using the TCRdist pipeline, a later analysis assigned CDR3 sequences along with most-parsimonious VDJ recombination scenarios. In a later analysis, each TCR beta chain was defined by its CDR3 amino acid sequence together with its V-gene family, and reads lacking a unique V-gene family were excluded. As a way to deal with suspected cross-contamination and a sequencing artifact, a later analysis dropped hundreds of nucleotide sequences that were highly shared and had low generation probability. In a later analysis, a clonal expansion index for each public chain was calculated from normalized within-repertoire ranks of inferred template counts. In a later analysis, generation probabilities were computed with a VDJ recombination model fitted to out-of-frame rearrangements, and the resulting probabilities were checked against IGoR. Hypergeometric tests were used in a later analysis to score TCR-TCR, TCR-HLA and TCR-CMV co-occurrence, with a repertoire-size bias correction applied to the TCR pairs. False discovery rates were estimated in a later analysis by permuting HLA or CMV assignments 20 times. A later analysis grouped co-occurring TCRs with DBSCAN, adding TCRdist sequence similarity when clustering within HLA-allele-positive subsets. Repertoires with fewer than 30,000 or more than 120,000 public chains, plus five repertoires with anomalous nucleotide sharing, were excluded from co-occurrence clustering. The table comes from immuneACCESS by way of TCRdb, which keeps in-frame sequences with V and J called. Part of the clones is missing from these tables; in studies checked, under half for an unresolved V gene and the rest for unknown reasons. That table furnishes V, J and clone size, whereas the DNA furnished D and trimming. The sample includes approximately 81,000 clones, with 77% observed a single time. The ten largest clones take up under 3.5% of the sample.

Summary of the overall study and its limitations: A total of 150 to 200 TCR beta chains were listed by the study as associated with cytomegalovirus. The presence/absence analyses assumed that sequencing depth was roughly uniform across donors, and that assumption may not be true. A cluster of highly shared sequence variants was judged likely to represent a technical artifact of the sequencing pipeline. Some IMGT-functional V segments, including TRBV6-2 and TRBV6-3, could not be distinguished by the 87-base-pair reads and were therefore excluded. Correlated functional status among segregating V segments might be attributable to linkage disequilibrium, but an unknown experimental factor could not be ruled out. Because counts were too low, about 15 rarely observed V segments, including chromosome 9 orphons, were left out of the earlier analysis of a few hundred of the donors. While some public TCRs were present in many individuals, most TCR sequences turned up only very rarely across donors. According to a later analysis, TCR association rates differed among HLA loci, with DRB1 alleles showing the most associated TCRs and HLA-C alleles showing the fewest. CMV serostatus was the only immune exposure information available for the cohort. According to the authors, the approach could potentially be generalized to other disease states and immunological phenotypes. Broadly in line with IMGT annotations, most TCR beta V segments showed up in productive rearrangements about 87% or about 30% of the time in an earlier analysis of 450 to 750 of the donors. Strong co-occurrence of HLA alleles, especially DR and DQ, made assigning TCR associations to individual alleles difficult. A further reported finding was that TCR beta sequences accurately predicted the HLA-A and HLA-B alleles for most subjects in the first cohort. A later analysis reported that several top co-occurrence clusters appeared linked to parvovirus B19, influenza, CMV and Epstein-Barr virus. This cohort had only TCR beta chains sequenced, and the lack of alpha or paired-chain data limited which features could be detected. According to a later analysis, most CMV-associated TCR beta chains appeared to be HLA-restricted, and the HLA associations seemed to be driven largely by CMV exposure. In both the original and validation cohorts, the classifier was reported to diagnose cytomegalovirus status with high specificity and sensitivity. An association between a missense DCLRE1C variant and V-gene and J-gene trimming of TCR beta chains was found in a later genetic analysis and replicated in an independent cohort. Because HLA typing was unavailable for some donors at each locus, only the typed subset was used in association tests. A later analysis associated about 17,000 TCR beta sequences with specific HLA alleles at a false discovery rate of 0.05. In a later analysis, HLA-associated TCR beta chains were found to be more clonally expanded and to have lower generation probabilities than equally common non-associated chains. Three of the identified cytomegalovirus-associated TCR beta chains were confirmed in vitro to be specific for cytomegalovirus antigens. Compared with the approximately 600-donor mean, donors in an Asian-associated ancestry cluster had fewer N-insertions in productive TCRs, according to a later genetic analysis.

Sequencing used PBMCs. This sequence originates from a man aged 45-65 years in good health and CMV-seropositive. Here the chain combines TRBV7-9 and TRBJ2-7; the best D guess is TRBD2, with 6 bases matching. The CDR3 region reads CASRPLEGYEQYF. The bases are TGTGCCAGCAGACCCTTGGAGGGCTACGAGCAGTACTTC.